These T cell receptor beta chains were read from a single sample in a study of cytomegalovirus exposure and HLA in healthy donors. Some clones are missing from TCRdb's copy, which holds only in-frame ones; the method was immunoSEQ multiplex PCR. The table shows about 160,000 clones, with roughly 90% occurring only once. The sequencing input was PBMCs. These TCRs come from a young woman in good health and CMV-seronegative. Both conserved end residues are part of each CDR3. A D gene is named only where the DNA matches it firmly. Clone sizes are given selectively: once, few, many, or a class where the clone is expanded.

clone size	V gene	J gene	D gene	CDR3 protein	CDR3 DNA
.	TRBV28	TRBJ2-3	TRBD2	CASSPASGGAGTDTQYF	TGTGCCAGCAGTCCCGCTAGCGGGGGGGCTGGCACAGATACGCAGTATTTT
.	TRBV15	TRBJ1-5	.	CATSRAAWNQPQHF	TGTGCCACCAGCAGAGCGGCTTGGAATCAGCCCCAGCATTTT
many	TRBV7-9	TRBJ2-7	.	CASSFNGGQYF	TGTGCCAGCAGCTTCAATGGGGGGCAGTACTTC
.	TRBV7-2	TRBJ2-7	.	CASSVAGTNYEQYF	TGTGCCAGCAGTGTGGCGGGGACCAACTACGAGCAGTACTTC
once	TRBV29-1	TRBJ1-1	.	CSAEATGFMNTEAFF	TGCAGCGCCGAGGCCACAGGGTTCATGAACACTGAAGCTTTCTTT
.	TRBV30	TRBJ2-7	.	CAWSVGQGGEQYF	TGTGCCTGGAGTGTTGGTCAGGGGGGAGAGCAGTACTTC
.	TRBV6-6	TRBJ1-4	.	CASSDAYNEKLFF	TGTGCCAGCAGCGATGCTTATAATGAAAAACTGTTTTTT
.	TRBV15	TRBJ2-7	.	CATSREQSEQYF	TGTGCCACCAGCAGAGAGCAGTCCGAGCAGTACTTC
.	TRBV10-2	TRBJ2-1	.	CASHMGRGPQFF	TGCGCCAGCCACATGGGACGGGGGCCGCAGTTCTTC
.	TRBV5-4	TRBJ2-4	TRBD2	CASSLEVAGGHIQYF	TGTGCCAGCAGCTTGGAAGTAGCGGGGGGGCACATTCAGTACTTC
once	TRBV11-2	TRBJ2-7	TRBD1	CASSLGTGAYEQYF	TGTGCCAGCAGCTTAGGGACAGGAGCCTACGAGCAGTACTTC
.	TRBV11-3	TRBJ2-1	TRBD2	CASSQPAPGTSGGNEQFF	TGTGCCAGCAGCCAGCCTGCTCCCGGGACTAGCGGGGGGAATGAGCAGTTCTTC
.	TRBV4-3	TRBJ2-2	.	CASSPHRDLDTGELFF	TGCGCCAGCAGCCCACACAGGGATTTGGACACCGGGGAGCTGTTTTTT
.	TRBV6-1	TRBJ2-1	.	CASSPSPDSYNEQFF	TGTGCCAGCAGTCCTTCGCCGGATTCCTACAATGAGCAGTTCTTC
.	TRBV19	TRBJ2-3	TRBD2	CASSMGLAGGTSTDTQYF	TGTGCCAGTAGTATGGGGCTCGCGGGAGGGACTAGCACAGATACGCAGTATTTT
.	TRBV7-3	TRBJ2-1	TRBD2	CASSPGAGYEQFF	TGTGCCAGCAGCCCAGGAGCGGGATATGAGCAGTTCTTC
few	TRBV6-5	TRBJ1-1	.	CASSYGGNTEAFF	TGTGCCAGCAGTTACGGGGGGAACACTGAAGCTTTCTTT
.	TRBV19	TRBJ1-5	.	CASSIDQVGWQPQHF	TGTGCCAGTAGTATAGATCAGGTAGGGTGGCAGCCCCAGCATTTT
once	TRBV9	TRBJ2-7	TRBD1	CASSLRTGSGEQYF	TGTGCCAGCAGCCTCCGGACAGGGTCGGGCGAGCAGTACTTC
.	TRBV16	TRBJ1-5	TRBD1	CASSPWDRVPQHF	TGTGCCAGCAGCCCTTGGGACAGGGTGCCCCAGCATTTT
.	TRBV5-6	TRBJ1-1	TRBD1	CASSLDRGSTEAFF	TGTGCCAGCAGCTTGGACAGGGGATCGACTGAAGCTTTCTTT
.	TRBV30	TRBJ1-5	.	CAWSVKGDQPQHF	TGTGCCTGGAGTGTCAAAGGGGATCAGCCCCAGCATTTT
.	TRBV7-9	TRBJ2-7	.	CASSLDGHSYEQYF	TGTGCCAGCAGCTTAGATGGCCACTCCTACGAGCAGTACTTC
.	TRBV4-3	TRBJ2-7	TRBD2	CASSQVTSGYEQYF	TGCGCCAGCAGCCAAGTAACTAGCGGCTACGAGCAGTACTTC
.	TRBV2	TRBJ2-2	TRBD1	CASRNRGSNTGELFF	TGTGCCAGCAGGAACAGGGGGTCGAACACCGGGGAGCTGTTTTTT
.	TRBV4-1	TRBJ1-1	.	CASSQRGSSPFTEAFF	TGCGCCAGCAGCCAAAGGGGGTCCAGTCCATTCACTGAAGCTTTCTTT
.	TRBV6-5	TRBJ1-3	.	CASIGTSSGNTIYF	TGTGCCAGCATCGGCACCTCGTCTGGAAACACCATATATTTT
.	TRBV4-2	TRBJ2-2	.	CASSNLGGSGELFF	TGTGCCAGCAGCAATTTGGGGGGCTCCGGGGAGCTGTTTTTT
once	TRBV13	TRBJ2-1	.	CASSLHGSVNEQFF	TGTGCCAGCAGCTTACACGGGAGTGTCAATGAGCAGTTCTTC
.	TRBV6-1	TRBJ1-2	.	CASNRDLGYTF	TGTGCCAGCAACCGAGATCTTGGCTACACCTTC
.	TRBV7-2	TRBJ1-2	.	CASRPNRDSYTF	TGTGCCAGCAGACCTAACAGGGATAGCTACACCTTC
.	TRBV28	TRBJ2-7	TRBD1	CATLPTGASYEQYF	TGTGCCACCCTCCCGACAGGGGCGAGCTACGAGCAGTACTTC
few	TRBV27	TRBJ2-7	.	CASSLTPHSSYEQYF	TGTGCCAGCAGTTTAACCCCGCACAGTTCCTACGAGCAGTACTTC
.	TRBV5-6	TRBJ2-3	.	CASSRGGPADTQYF	TGTGCCAGCAGTAGGGGGGGGCCGGCAGATACGCAGTATTTT
.	TRBV7-6	TRBJ2-7	TRBD2	CASSLEAGGPYEQYF	TGTGCCAGCAGCTTAGAGGCGGGGGGGCCCTACGAGCAGTACTTC
.	TRBV25-1	TRBJ2-5	.	CASSTGREGETQYF	TGTGCCAGCAGTACAGGGAGGGAAGGGGAGACCCAGTACTTC
.	TRBV5-4	TRBJ1-6	TRBD1	CASTGTVNSPLHF	TGTGCCAGCACCGGGACAGTCAATTCACCCCTCCACTTT
.	TRBV7-7	TRBJ2-3	.	CASSLSPGAADTQYF	TGTGCTAGCAGCTTATCTCCGGGGGCGGCAGATACGCAGTATTTT
.	TRBV18	TRBJ1-5	.	CASSPWGVRDQPQHF	TGTGCCAGCTCCCCGTGGGGGGTGAGGGATCAGCCCCAGCATTTT
.	TRBV5-5	TRBJ2-7	.	CASRVGPTSVEQYF	TGTGCCAGCAGAGTGGGACCCACCTCCGTCGAGCAGTACTTC
.	TRBV7-2	TRBJ2-7	TRBD2	CASSQGLAGVPEQYF	TGTGCCAGCAGCCAAGGACTAGCGGGAGTCCCCGAGCAGTACTTC
.	TRBV6-1	TRBJ2-3	.	CASSEPGVPDTQYF	TGTGCCAGCAGTGAACCGGGAGTACCAGATACGCAGTATTTT
.	TRBV5-1	TRBJ2-4	TRBD1	CASSFNRGDIQYF	TGCGCCAGCAGTTTTAACAGGGGGGACATTCAGTACTTC
.	TRBV7-9	TRBJ2-7	.	CASSRTTIYEQYF	TGTGCCAGCAGCCGGACCACTATTTACGAGCAGTACTTC
few	TRBV27	TRBJ2-3	.	CASSFLARGGGDTQYF	TGTGCCAGCAGTTTTTTAGCTAGGGGAGGAGGAGATACGCAGTATTTT
once	TRBV7-8	TRBJ2-7	TRBD1	CASSSLWDRTYEQYF	TGTGCCAGCAGCTCTCTTTGGGACAGGACCTACGAGCAGTACTTC
.	TRBV10-3	TRBJ1-2	.	CAISESETEHYGYTF	TGTGCCATCAGTGAGTCGGAGACAGAACACTATGGCTACACCTTC
once	TRBV11-1	TRBJ2-1	.	CASSLGGFTYNEQFF	TGTGCCAGCAGCCTAGGGGGTTTCACCTACAATGAGCAGTTCTTC
.	TRBV9	TRBJ2-5	TRBD2	CASSVDSGGGETQYF	TGTGCCAGCAGCGTAGATAGCGGGGGCGGTGAGACCCAGTACTTC
.	TRBV7-3	TRBJ2-6	.	CASSSGTTGANVLTF	TGTGCCAGCAGCTCGGGGACAACTGGGGCCAACGTCCTGACTTTC
.	TRBV11-2	TRBJ1-3	.	CASSFTRGDGNTIYF	TGTGCCAGCAGCTTCACCCGTGGAGATGGAAACACCATATATTTT
.	TRBV5-1	TRBJ2-5	.	CASSVGPIPETQYF	TGCGCCAGCAGCGTAGGACCGATACCAGAGACCCAGTACTTC
.	TRBV27	TRBJ2-7	TRBD2	CASSFGGRAYEQYF	TGTGCCAGCAGTTTTGGCGGGAGGGCCTACGAGCAGTACTTC
.	TRBV30	TRBJ1-2	.	CAWRRGVYGYTF	TGTGCCTGGAGGAGGGGCGTCTATGGCTACACCTTC
.	TRBV7-9	TRBJ1-3	TRBD1	CASSLQGSGNTIYF	TGTGCCAGCAGCCTACAGGGGAGTGGAAACACCATATATTTT
.	TRBV27	TRBJ1-4	.	CASRTLGSRREKLFF	TGTGCCAGCAGAACTCTCGGGTCTCGAAGGGAAAAACTGTTTTTT